The next 27 T cell receptor beta chains were all read from a single sample in a study of regulatory T cells in long-lasting Graves disease. As for time point: newly diagnosed GD, antithyroid drugs for less than 3 months. PBMCs were the source of the RNA used for TCR sequencing. In building TCR beta libraries, iRepertoire HTBI primers were used together with Arm-PCR of CDR3 regions. TCRdb itself ran the multiplex PCR reads through MiXCR, one entry per CDR3 protein. The sample holds approximately 400,000 distinct CDR3 sequences; about 15% are singletons and the top ten take approximately 7.8%. These data were likewise used in another study, on T cells in Graves' hyperthyroidism and ophthalmopathy.

Here the sequenced sample was peripheral blood mononuclear cells (PBMCs), taken at new diagnosis, from a patient treated with antithyroid drugs. Source of these receptors: a middle-aged woman with Graves disease.

A word on this clonotype: A read error may be the cause here, since a much bigger clone is one base away. The chain couples TRBV2 to TRBJ1-5, with D possibly TRBD1 on 5 matching bases. CDR3 size: 14 residues. The germline V gene has CDR1 SNHLY and CDR2 FYNNEI. The CDR3 reads CAISGWQGGQPQHF. CDR3 sequence (DNA): TGTGCCATCAGTGGTTGGCAGGGCGGACAGCCCCAGCATTTT. The whole variable domain, remainder taken from reference TRBV2 and TRBJ1-5, is EPEVTQTPSHQVTQMGQEVILRCVPISNHLYFYWYRQILGQKVEFLVSFYNNEISEKSEIFDDQFSVERPDGSNFTLKIRSTKLEDSAMYFCAISGWQGGQPQHFGDGTRLSIL.

In its sample, this clonotype was seen many times. This chain joins TRBV14 and TRBJ2-1, with TRBD2 matching 8 bases. Germline assignment: CDR1 SGHDN and CDR2 FVKESK. The J segment lost 4 bases and the V segment lost 2 bases, leaving 4 bases of the junction unmatched. This CDR3 spans 15 amino acids. CDR3 bases: TGTGCCAGCAGCCAATTTAGCGGGACGTACAATGAGCAGTTCTTC. Its translation is CASSQFSGTYNEQFF.

This clonotype was counted ten times or more. In nucleotides, the CDR3 is TGTGCCAGCAGCAAAACAGGGGTCCCCTACAATGAGCAGTTCTTC. This encodes CASSKTGVPYNEQFF. The genes are TRBV7-2 and TRBJ2-1, with TRBD1 matching 7 bases. The ends lost 5 bases at V and 2 bases at J; junction bases unmatched: 6. Germline V gene data show CDR1 as SGHTA and CDR2 as FQGNSA. This CDR3 is 15 amino acids long.

This clonotype was recorded at least ten times. V gene TRBV6-1 combines with J gene TRBJ2-3, with D perhaps TRBD2 (5 bases). Germline V gene sequence: CDR1 MNHNS, CDR2 SASEGT. V was trimmed by 6 bases and J by 7 bases, leaving 20 bases between them. The CDR3 sequence is 15 residues long. The CDR3, as DNA: TGTGCCAGCAGGAACCTTCCCTCACGAGGGCATACGCAGTATTTT. Translating it yields CASRNLPSRGHTQYF.

The CDR3 protein is CASSLDLAGGPQDEQFF. The CDR3 DNA is TGTGCCAGCAGTTTAGATTTAGCGGGAGGGCCTCAGGATGAGCAGTTCTTC. This chain links TRBV12-3 or TRBV12-4 with TRBJ2-1, with 11 bases that match TRBD2. With 1 base clipped from V and 8 bases from J, the junction kept 10 bases outside the gene matches. The CDR3 contains 17 residues.

This clonotype showed up just a few times. The rearrangement joins TRBV5-1 to TRBJ1-2, with D possibly TRBD1 on 5 matching bases. Per the germline V gene, CDR1 is SGHRS and CDR2 is YFSETQ. V dropped 0 bases and J dropped 4 bases, with 13 bases sitting between them. This CDR3 is 15 amino acids long. The CDR3 protein is CASSLDRLDLYGYTF. CDR3 in DNA: TGCGCCAGCAGCTTGGACAGGCTGGACCTCTATGGCTACACCTTC.

The V call is TRBV5-5, the J call TRBJ1-1, with a weak D call TRBD1 (6 bases). Germline CDR1 reads SGHKS; CDR2 reads YYEKEE (reference sequence). The length of the CDR3 is 17 residues. V lost 0 bases and J 4 bases, leaving 19 bases between the germline ends. The CDR3 is CASSLGRSTGGGTEAFF. The CDR3 DNA sequence: TGTGCCAGCAGCTTGGGCCGGTCTACGGGGGGCGGCACTGAAGCTTTCTTT.

This clonotype was counted ten times or more. The chain uses TRBV18 and TRBJ2-7; D is possibly TRBD1 (6 bases). The CDR3 loop spans 15 amino acids. The V end was cut by 3 bases, the J end by 0 bases, with 12 bases between. CDR1 and CDR2 (germline): KGHSH, LQKENI. CDR3 DNA: TGTGCCAGCTCACCCTCCTGGACAGACTCCTACGAGCAGTACTTC. It codes for CASSPSWTDSYEQYF.

This clonotype appeared many times. The chain employs TRBV11-2 and TRBJ2-1; D is unresolved. From germline, CDR1 is SGHAT and CDR2 FQNNGV. The CDR3 runs 15 residues. V lost 3 bases to trimming and J lost 6 bases, with 15 bases between them. The CDR3 sequence: CASSLVEAPGNEQFF. The CDR3 nucleotides read TGTGCCAGCAGCTTGGTAGAGGCCCCGGGCAATGAGCAGTTCTTC. The full variable domain, with the rest looked up from reference TRBV11-2 and TRBJ2-1, is EAGVAQSPRYKIIEKRQSVAFWCNPISGHATLYWYQQILGQGPKLLIQFQNNGVVDDSQLPKDRFSAERLKGVDSTLKIQPAKLEDSAVYLCASSLVEAPGNEQFFGPGTRLTVL.

The sample holds many counts of this clonotype. The chain links TRBV29-1 to TRBJ2-1; 14 positions match TRBD2. CDR3 size: 16 residues. Trimming took 3 bases from V and 3 from J; bases not matched to a gene: 4. Germline V gives CDR1 SQVTM, CDR2 ANQGSEA. CDR3 nucleotides: TGCAGCGTTGAGGGACTAGCGGGAGTTTTCTACAATGAGCAGTTCTTC. Translating gives CSVEGLAGVFYNEQFF.

At least ten counts were recorded for this clonotype. This rearrangement joins TRBV10-2 to TRBJ2-5; 14 nucleotides line up with TRBD2. V trimming: 3 bases; J trimming: 0 bases; junction bases outside the gene matches: 9. CDR3 length: 19 residues. The germline V gene has CDR1 WSHSY and CDR2 SAAADI. For the CDR3, the DNA is TGCGCCAGCAGTGACCCGGGACTAGCGGGAGTAGTGTACCAAGAGACCCAGTACTTC. Residues: CASSDPGLAGVVYQETQYF.

V and J are TRBV7-9 and TRBJ2-1; D gene uncertain. Trimming pared 4 bases from V and 13 bases from J, leaving 14 bases between. The CDR3 consists of 12 residues. The germline V gene encodes CDR1 SEHNR and CDR2 FQNEAQ (reference sequence). In DNA form, the CDR3 reads TGTGCCAGCAGCTCTCAGCCAGGACGCCAGTTCTTC. It encodes CASSSQPGRQFF.

In its sample, this clonotype was seen many times. The rearrangement links TRBV10-3 to TRBJ2-7, with 9 nucleotides matching TRBD1. The CDR3 length is 12 residues. Per germline, CDR1 ENHRY and CDR2 SYGVKD. V gave up 6 bases and J gave up 6 bases; unmatched junction bases: 3. In DNA, the CDR3 is TGTGCCATCAGCCGGGACAGGGCCGAGCAGTACTTC. Translated, it gives CAISRDRAEQYF.

This clonotype was recorded many times. The CDR3: CASSFALAGLDYEQYF. The DNA for the CDR3 is TGTGCCAGCAGTTTCGCCCTAGCGGGACTAGACTACGAGCAGTACTTC. J is TRBJ2-7 and V is TRBV12-3 or TRBV12-4, with 9 bases identical to TRBD2. The CDR3 loop spans 16 amino acids. Trimming at V came to 3 bases and at J to 3 bases, leaving 9 bases not matched to a gene.

The chain combines TRBV3-1 with TRBJ2-3; a weak D match, TRBD1 (5 bases). The CDR3 spans 14 residues. Trimming stripped 2 bases from V and 4 bases from J, with 10 bases between. CDR1 is LGHDT, CDR2 YNNKEL, per germline (reference sequence). CDR3 nucleotide sequence: TGTGCCAGCAGCCAAAACCAGGGTTCAGATACGCAGTATTTT. Translating gives CASSQNQGSDTQYF.

Only a few counts were recorded for this clonotype. The rearrangement links TRBV12-3 or TRBV12-4 to TRBJ2-3; weak D call: TRBD1 (6 bases). Trimming took 6 bases from V and 5 from J, leaving 12 bases between them. This CDR3 is 13 amino acids long. The CDR3 here is CASRSPGVDTQYF. CDR3 in DNA: TGTGCCAGCAGGTCGCCAGGGGTAGATACGCAGTATTTT.

In this sample, this clonotype turned up many times. The V gene is TRBV5-1, the J gene TRBJ2-2; a weak D match, TRBD2 (5 bases). This CDR3 has 14 residues. Germline CDR1 is SGHRS and CDR2 is YFSETQ. The V and J ends lost 5 bases and 1 base respectively, with 9 bases between them. The DNA of the CDR3 is TGCGCCAGCAGAACCAGCGGGAACACCGGGGAGCTGTTTTTT. It specifies CASRTSGNTGELFF.

This clonotype was picked up many times. V and J are TRBV27 and TRBJ1-1; 8 bases map to TRBD1. Trimming cost V 2 bases and J 6 bases; bases outside gene matches: 5. This CDR3 has 14 residues. CDR1 and CDR2 from the germline V gene are MNHEY and SMNVEV (reference sequence). The CDR3 reads CASSLRQGFAEAFF. Here the CDR3 DNA reads TGTGCCAGCAGTTTACGACAGGGGTTCGCTGAAGCTTTCTTT.

On this clonotype itself: A read error may be the cause here, since a much bigger clone is one base away. This sequence joins TRBV7-6 and TRBJ1-1; D possibly corresponds to TRBD1 (6 bases). Germline V gene lookup returns CDR1 SGHVS and CDR2 FNYEAQ. This CDR3 comprises 15 residues. The CDR3 reads CASSPRGVGKTEDFF. CDR3 DNA: TGTGCCAGCAGCCCGAGGGGGGTGGGGAAGACTGAAGATTTCTTT.

This clonotype was seen at least ten times. At one end, the junction sequence differs from germline, possibly due to a read error. The rearrangement links TRBV7-7 to TRBJ2-1, with 7 positions matching TRBD2. The CDR3 extends over 15 amino acids. Germline V gene data show CDR1 as SSHAT and CDR2 as FNYEAQ (reference sequence). In nucleotides, the CDR3 is TGTGCTAGCAGCTTAAAATGGGAGGGCAACAATGAGCAGTTCTTC. Protein: CASSLKWEGNNEQFF.

This clonotype was observed at least ten times. V and J are TRBV6-1 and TRBJ2-1; 10 bases line up with TRBD1. Germline assignment: CDR1 MNHNS and CDR2 SASEGT. This CDR3 spans 14 amino acids. The junction had 5 bases not matched to a gene; V was cut back by 6 bases and J by 6 bases. The DNA of the CDR3 is TGTGCCAGCAGGAGGACAGGGGGTAGCAATGAGCAGTTCTTC. It specifies CASRRTGGSNEQFF.

Ten or more counts support this clonotype. The chain uses TRBV14 and TRBJ2-7; TRBD1 matches at 8 bases. The V gene's germline CDR1 is SGHDN and CDR2 FVKESK. The CDR3 sequence is 14 residues long. Losses at the gene ends were 5 bases for V and 2 bases for J; bases not matched to a gene: 5. The CDR3 loop reads CASSTGQAAYEQYF. In DNA, the CDR3 is TGTGCCAGCAGCACGGGACAGGCCGCCTACGAGCAGTACTTC.

For this clonotype: Only one base separates this from a far larger clonotype, so it likely reflects a read error. V and J are TRBV11-3 and TRBJ1-2; 10 bases match TRBD1. This CDR3 spans 14 amino acids. Germline CDR1 and CDR2: SGHNT and YENEEA. Trimming at V came to 4 bases and at J to 7 bases, leaving 6 bases not matched to a gene. The chain's CDR3 is CASSSGQGFSGYTF. DNA of the CDR3: TGTGCCAGCAGCTCGGGACAGGGGTTTTCTGGCTACACCTTC. Full variable domain (remainder filled in from reference TRBV11-3 and TRBJ1-2): EAGVVQSPRYKIIEKKQPVAFWCNPISGHNTLYWYLQNLGQGPELLIRYENEEAVDDSQLPKDRFSAERLKGVDSTLKIQPAELGDSAVYLCASSSGQGFSGYTFGSGTRLTVV.

The chain carries TRBV24-1 and TRBJ2-1, with 13 bases lining up with TRBD2. This CDR3 comprises 17 residues. The junction had 10 bases not matched to a gene; V was cut back by 4 bases and J by 8 bases. Germline assignment: CDR1 KGHDR and CDR2 SFDVKD. CDR3: CATSDLRTSGSFDEQFF. DNA of the CDR3: TGTGCCACCAGTGACCTGAGGACTAGCGGGAGTTTCGATGAGCAGTTCTTC.

The table lists this clonotype with many counts. V usage is TRBV28 and J usage is TRBJ2-7, with a tentative D call TRBD2 (5 bases). Germline V gene lookup returns CDR1 MDHEN and CDR2 SYDVKM. The CDR3 is made up of 15 amino acids. V was trimmed by 5 bases and J by 2 bases, leaving 16 bases between them. The CDR3 loop is CASSPWPGNPYEQYF. The DNA of the CDR3 is TGTGCCAGCAGTCCTTGGCCCGGGAACCCCTACGAGCAGTACTTC. The complete variable domain, with remaining parts taken from reference TRBV28 and TRBJ2-7, reads DVKVTQSSRYLVKRTGEKVFLECVQDMDHENMFWYRQDPGLGLRLIYFSYDVKMKEKGDIPEGYSVSREKKERFSLILESASTNQTSMYLCASSPWPGNPYEQYFGPGTRLTVT.

The genes are TRBV28 and TRBJ2-2, with 7 bases that match TRBD1. Germline assignment: CDR1 MDHEN and CDR2 SYDVKM. This CDR3 has 15 residues. Trimming took 4 bases from V and 1 from J; bases not matched to a gene: 3. The CDR3 coding sequence is TGTGCCAGCAGTTACAGGGGTCTGAACACCGGGGAGCTGTTTTTT. It is translated as CASSYRGLNTGELFF.

This chain uses TRBV28 with TRBJ1-5; a weak D match, TRBD1 (5 bases). CDR1 and CDR2 (germline): MDHEN, SYDVKM. The CDR3 has 13 amino acids. Trimming removed 11 bases from V and 4 bases from J, with 15 bases in between. CDR3 nucleotides: TGTGCCTCCAGGAGGGGATGGAATCAGCCCCAGCATTTT. Protein sequence: CASRRGWNQPQHF.